This TCR beta chain comes out of a study of blood T cell repertoires in COVID-19. Study in general: PBMCs, B-cell-depleted T cells, or T cells provided the cDNA or gDNA that made up the material.

CDR1 and CDR2 from the germline V gene are SGHDT and YYEEEE. The CDR3 has 14 amino acids. The V segment lost 7 bases and the J segment 1 base; nucleotides outside the gene matches: 7. Assay: immunoSEQ multiplex PCR; the TCRdb copy retains only in-frame clones and omits some. The sample holds around 37,000 clones, approximately 80% seen once. The clonotype originates from a man between 60 and 75 years old with COVID-19, enrolled during active disease. The sequenced sample consisted of peripheral blood. The rearrangement links TRBV5-6 to TRBJ1-2; 7 bases map to TRBD1. The CDR3 DNA reads as TGTGCCAGCGCCATCCGGGACAGTAACTATGGCTACACCTTC. It translates to CASAIRDSNYGYTF.